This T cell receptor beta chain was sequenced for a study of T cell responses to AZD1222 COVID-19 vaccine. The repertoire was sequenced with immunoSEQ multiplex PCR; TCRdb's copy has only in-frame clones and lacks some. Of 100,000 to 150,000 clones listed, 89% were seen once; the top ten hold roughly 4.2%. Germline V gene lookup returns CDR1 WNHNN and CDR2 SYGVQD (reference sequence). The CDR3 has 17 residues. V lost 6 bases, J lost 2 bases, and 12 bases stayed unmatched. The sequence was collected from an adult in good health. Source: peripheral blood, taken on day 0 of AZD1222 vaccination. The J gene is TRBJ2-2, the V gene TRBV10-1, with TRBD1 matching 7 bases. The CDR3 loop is CASSVLPGQRNTGELFF. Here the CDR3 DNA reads TGCGCCAGCAGCGTGTTACCGGGACAGCGAAACACCGGGGAGCTGTTTTTT.